The TCR beta chain under discussion was sequenced for a study of shared T cell receptors in the human thymus. This CDR3 spans 16 amino acids. V lost 4 bases and J lost 4; bases outside the gene matches: 12. CDR1 MNHEY and CDR2 SMNVEV come from the germline V gene (reference sequence). Measured with immunoSEQ multiplex PCR; TCRdb has only the in-frame clones, and not every one. The table shows hundreds of thousands of clones, with roughly 85% occurring only once. A further study also used this sample, focusing on human thymus T cells. That work states: Resections from corrective heart surgery supplied the thymus tissue. Within thymic and blood repertoires, V and J gene usage appeared to be biased.

Material for sequencing was thymocytes. The chain joins TRBV27 to TRBJ2-7; 8 nucleotides align to TRBD1. The TCR comes from a girl less than two years old with a congenital heart defect. The CDR3 coding sequence is TGTGCCAGCAGTTCAAAACAGGGGGAGCCCAGATACGAGCAGTACTTC. Amino acids: CASSSKQGEPRYEQYF.